This entry concerns a single TCR beta chain. Those who participated ranged in age from roughly 18 to 89 years and resided in about two dozen US areas. Two consecutive negative NP/OP PCR tests, clearance, or resolved symptoms defined Cohort 3 recovery. This specimen belongs to a study of blood T cell repertoires in COVID-19. Turning to the study itself: Sample material is recorded as cDNA or gDNA derived from T cells, B-cell-depleted T cells, or PBMCs.

Original data processing: Amplifying reference gene primers gave estimates of nucleated cell counts. Some clones are missing from TCRdb's copy, which holds only in-frame ones; the method was immunoSEQ multiplex PCR. V and J calls and clone size are copied from that table; D and trimming were computed from the DNA. Of approximately 160,000 clones listed, under 90% are singletons. The CDR3 runs 13 residues. Trimming took off 6 bases at V and 2 bases at J, with 9 bases between the two ends. The germline gives CDR1 SGHNT, CDR2 YENEEA. Sequenced input: PBMCs or T cells enriched from blood (not recorded which). This chain links TRBV11-3 with TRBJ2-3; perhaps TRBD2 as D (5 bases). This sequence originates from a woman aged 45-65 years who had recovered from COVID-19. In DNA, the CDR3 is TGTGCCAGCAGTACCGGGGACACAGATACGCAGTATTTT. It codes for CASSTGDTDTQYF.